This TCR beta chain originates from a study of shared clonotypes between healthy human individuals. Sequencing used immunoSEQ multiplex PCR; TCRdb keeps in-frame clones, though not all of them. The sample lists more than 2 million clones; about 94% were seen once. This clone was seen once. CDR1 is SQVTM, CDR2 ANQGSEA, per germline. V lost 3 bases, J lost 1 base, and 3 bases stayed unmatched. The CDR3 runs to 13 residues. This TCR was recovered from a man aged 18 to 30 in good health. The V call is TRBV29-1, the J call TRBJ2-7; 7 bases are shared with TRBD2. The sequencing sample was made of naive CD4+ T cells sorted from blood. Described subset: CD45RA+ positively selected. The CDR3 sequence is CSVDPGGSYEQYF. The CDR3 DNA reads TGCAGCGTTGACCCGGGGGGTTCCTACGAGCAGTACTTC.